These T cell receptor beta chains were read from a single sample in a study of T cells in Graves' hyperthyroidism and ophthalmopathy. TCRdb recomputed calls from the multiplex PCR reads with MiXCR, one row per CDR3 protein. Among roughly 500,000 distinct CDR3 sequences listed, approximately 24% were seen once. The specimen sequenced was blood. The receptors were gathered from a woman under 40 with Graves' ophthalmopathy. CDR3s include the opening cysteine and the closing phenylalanine or tryptophan. Fields, in order: CDR3 protein, CDR3 DNA, clone size, V gene, D gene, J gene. The D gene is left open where the match is weak. Clone size appears in some rows only: once, few, many, or a class for an expanded clone.

CDR3: CASMVSRAGNTIYF
DNA: TGTGCCAGCATGGTCAGCCGGGCTGGAAACACCATATATTTT
size: many
V: TRBV27
D: .
J: TRBJ1-3

CDR3: CASSPKVGPTYEQYF
DNA: TGTGCCAGCAGCCCCAAAGTCGGGCCAACCTACGAGCAGTACTTC
size: .
V: TRBV6-1
D: .
J: TRBJ2-7

CDR3: CASSVRGPYYEQYF
DNA: TGTGCCAGTAGTGTACGGGGGCCTTACTACGAGCAGTACTTC
size: many
V: TRBV19
D: .
J: TRBJ2-7

CDR3: CSASLGLEEAFF
DNA: TGCAGTGCTAGTTTAGGTTTAGAGGAAGCTTTCTTT
size: many
V: TRBV20-1
D: .
J: TRBJ1-1

CDR3: CASSYTDPNSPLHF
DNA: TGTGCCAGCAGTTACACGGATCCTAATTCACCCCTCCACTTT
size: many
V: TRBV6-5
D: .
J: TRBJ1-6

CDR3: CASSQGLQGRDYGYTF
DNA: TGTGCCAGCAGCCAAGGGCTACAAGGCAGGGACTATGGCTACACCTTC
size: few
V: TRBV3-1
D: .
J: TRBJ1-2

CDR3: CSAKVLGTGETGELFF
DNA: TGCAGTGCCAAAGTACTGGGGACAGGTGAAACCGGGGAGCTGTTTTTT
size: .
V: TRBV20-1
D: TRBD1
J: TRBJ2-2

CDR3: CASSLGITGGTEAFF
DNA: TGCGCCAGCAGCTTGGGTATTACAGGGGGCACTGAAGCTTTCTTT
size: many
V: TRBV5-1
D: TRBD1
J: TRBJ1-1

CDR3: CASSYSTGGPNTEAFF
DNA: TGTGCCAGCAGTTACTCGACAGGGGGCCCGAACACTGAAGCTTTCTTT
size: few
V: TRBV6-5
D: TRBD1
J: TRBJ1-1

CDR3: CASSPQQRQGYGYTF
DNA: TGTGCCAGCAGCCCCCAACAGAGACAGGGCTATGGCTACACCTTC
size: many
V: TRBV7-2
D: TRBD1
J: TRBJ1-2

CDR3: CASSPGQGSPETQYF
DNA: TGTGCCAGCAGCCCCGGACAGGGTAGCCCAGAGACCCAGTACTTC
size: few
V: TRBV6-1
D: TRBD1
J: TRBJ2-5

CDR3: CASSEFGANSGNTIYF
DNA: TGTGCCAGCAGTGAATTCGGCGCGAACTCTGGAAACACCATATATTTT
size: many
V: TRBV6-1
D: .
J: TRBJ1-3

CDR3: CSARAGLALLAQYF
DNA: TGCAGTGCTAGAGCAGGACTAGCTTTGCTGGCCCAGTACTTC
size: many
V: TRBV20-1
D: TRBD2
J: TRBJ2-5

CDR3: CASSPAGGDQPQHF
DNA: TGTGCCAGCTCACCAGCGGGCGGGGATCAGCCCCAGCATTTT
size: few
V: TRBV18
D: .
J: TRBJ1-5

CDR3: CASSGTGAKNIQYF
DNA: TGTGCCAGCAGCGGGACGGGAGCCAAAAACATTCAGTACTTC
size: many
V: TRBV11-2
D: .
J: TRBJ2-4

CDR3: CSARDFGTVNYGYTF
DNA: TGCAGTGCTAGAGATTTTGGGACAGTTAACTATGGCTACACCTTC
size: .
V: TRBV20-1
D: TRBD1
J: TRBJ1-2

CDR3: CANSLGWGEAYQETQYF
DNA: TGTGCCAACAGCTTAGGGTGGGGAGAAGCGTACCAAGAGACCCAGTACTTC
size: many
V: TRBV11-1
D: .
J: TRBJ2-5

CDR3: CASTQTGYTGELFF
DNA: TGTGCCAGCACCCAGACAGGGTACACCGGGGAGCTGTTTTTT
size: few
V: TRBV27
D: TRBD1
J: TRBJ2-2

CDR3: CSARDSLTHGYTF
DNA: TGCAGTGCTAGAGATAGCCTGACGCACGGCTACACCTTC
size: .
V: TRBV20-1
D: .
J: TRBJ1-2

CDR3: CASTRPFSNQPQHF
DNA: TGTGCCAGCACCCGACCGTTTAGCAATCAGCCCCAGCATTTT
size: many
V: TRBV6-2/TRBV6-3
D: .
J: TRBJ1-5

CDR3: CASSRRDAVNTEAFF
DNA: TGTGCCAGCAGTCGTAGGGACGCGGTAAACACTGAAGCTTTCTTT
size: many
V: TRBV12-3/TRBV12-4
D: .
J: TRBJ1-1

CDR3: CASSAPWAFGAYEQYF
DNA: TGTGCCAGCAGTGCCCCTTGGGCTTTCGGCGCCTACGAGCAGTACTTC
size: .
V: TRBV2
D: .
J: TRBJ2-7

CDR3: CSVIGLVPEAFF
DNA: TGCAGTGTTATCGGCTTGGTTCCTGAAGCTTTCTTT
size: many
V: TRBV20-1
D: .
J: TRBJ1-1

CDR3: CSAGLAGVLKETQYF
DNA: TGCAGCGCAGGACTAGCGGGGGTCTTAAAAGAGACCCAGTACTTC
size: few
V: TRBV29-1
D: TRBD2
J: TRBJ2-5